This T cell receptor beta chain was sequenced during a study of blood T cell repertoires in COVID-19. In the source study's methods: Researchers report that nucleated cell counts were estimated from reference gene primer amplification. This table comes from immunoSEQ multiplex PCR, and its TCRdb copy is limited to in-frame clones, with some not included. The V and J calls and clone size are taken from that table; D and trimming were inferred from the DNA. In the table there are roughly 240,000 clones, about 87% of which are singletons. About this clone: The junction differs from germline at one of its ends, possibly a read error.

The CDR3 length is 16 residues. The germline V gene has CDR1 SGHRS and CDR2 YFSETQ. The sample comprised PBMCs or T cells enriched from blood (not recorded which). This chain uses TRBV5-1 with TRBJ2-5, with 10 bases aligning to TRBD2. The TCR comes from a woman in her 40s with acute COVID-19. The CDR3 loop reads CASRAPWGLAGAEEDF. The CDR3, as DNA: TGCGCCAGCAGAGCGCCGTGGGGTCTAGCGGGAGCGGAGGAAGACTTC.